This record looks at one TCR beta chain sequence and its context. Assay used: immunoSEQ multiplex PCR; TCRdb lists only in-frame clones, some missing. This table has 500,000 or so clones, around 95% appearing once. The sample originates from a study of shared clonotypes between healthy human individuals. The ends were cut back, 4 bases at V and 6 bases at J, with 13 bases in the middle. The CDR3 is 14 residues long. Germline V gene data show CDR1 as SGHRS and CDR2 as YFSETQ. Sequencing was carried out using naive CD4+ T cells sorted from blood. Sample subset: CD45RA+ positively selected. This sequence joins TRBV5-1 and TRBJ1-4; no definite D call. The TCR comes from a woman aged 30 to 39 in good health. This CDR3 is CASSPGREDEKLFF. The CDR3 bases are TGCGCCAGCAGCCCCGGGCGGGAGGATGAAAAACTGTTTTTT.